The present TCR beta chain was sequenced within a study of T cell clonality in common variable immunodeficiency (dated by TCRdb to 2013 to 2016). Overall study outcomes, separate from this receptor: Fewer TCRbeta clones were shared among CVID subjects than among healthy controls (p < 0.0001). CVID TCRbeta sequences reportedly showed fewer deletions and N-nucleotide insertions and lacked highly modified clones with 13 or more V deletions. TCRbeta clonality was higher in CVID subjects than in healthy controls (t-test p = 0.018), and the increase was most characteristic of about a third of subjects. According to the authors, figuring out what caused the increased clonality in CVID would require sequencing the repertoires of T cell subpopulations. Correlations of repertoire features with clinical complications were constrained by heterogeneity among patients within the CVID cohort. Even though DNA input was the same, control samples had an average of approximately 82,000 unique sequences each, compared with some 32,000 in CVID samples.

Both CVID patients and healthy controls were predominantly of Caucasian heritage. Heparinized peripheral whole blood samples of roughly 5 to 8.5 ml were obtained from each donor. Genomic DNA from adults with common variable immune deficiency (CVID) and from healthy adult controls was the source for sequencing TCRbeta CDR3 repertoires. The control group was made up of around 22 healthy adult volunteers (10 male and around twelve female) whose ages ranged from 23 to 66 years, with a mean age of approximately 37. Diluted blood was density-centrifuged over Hypaque 1077 or Ficoll-Paque to isolate peripheral blood mononuclear cells. Genomic DNA was obtained from unsorted mononuclear cells using either Qiagen column purification or a centrifugation-based method. Many counts were recorded for this clone. What this receptor recognizes is not known. This CDR3 is also generated by other DNA sequences in the sample.

Equivalent amounts of genomic DNA from CVID and control samples were used as sequencing input. For every sample, a 60 bp segment covering the rearranged TCRbeta CDR3 region was amplified and then sequenced. TCRbeta amplification used the immunoSEQ assay, a bias-corrected multiplex PCR with high-throughput sequencing. Processing in the source paper ran as follows. Every unique nucleotide sequence was considered a clone and was annotated with V, D and J genes, copy number and frequency. Sequences were labeled productive if in frame, and non-productive if out of frame or containing stop codons. As previously described, clonality was calculated on the basis of Shannon's entropy. Mean CDR3 Kyte-Doolittle hydropathy was derived from the predicted amino acid sequences of productive clones. Using the R hclust function, scaled V gene usage was clustered hierarchically with Manhattan distance and complete linkage. To assess clone sharing by CDR3 amino acid sequence, 12 repertoires per group were resampled over 100 rounds. The repertoires were screened for some 70 published EBV-specific TCRbeta sequences and around 250 published CMV-specific TCRbeta sequences. A couple of CVID samples that yielded fewer than 10,000 sequences were excluded from the analysis, so approximately 40 CVID repertoires were retained. TCRdb limited this immuneACCESS table to in-frame rearrangements with V and J called. A share of clones is missing; checked studies link under half to unresolved V genes, and the rest is unexplained. The V and J calls and clone size were taken over from that table, and D and trimming were inferred from the DNA. This sample has approximately 75,000 clones in the table, none counted a single time. Clones ranked in the top ten supply about 0.8% of the sample.

The TCR originated in a person aged 18 to 70 in good health. Sequencing used peripheral blood mononuclear cells.

The sequenced CDR3 bases are TGCGCCAGCAACCCGGACAGGGCGCAAGAGACC. Its product reads: CASNPDRAQET. The whole CDR3 sequence reads CASNPDRAQETQYF. This sequence uses TRBV10-2 and TRBJ2-5, with 8 bases aligning to TRBD1. The CDR3 extends 3 residues past the end of the read, so its final part is completed from the germline J gene. For CDR1 and CDR2, the germline V gene lists WSHSY and SAAADI. Trimmed from V: 7 bases; trimmed from J: 2 bases; junction bases lacking a gene match: 6. The CDR3 starts with the cysteine, ends with the phenylalanine, and has 14 residues. The DNA covers only part of the CDR3, 33 bases in frame from base 1.